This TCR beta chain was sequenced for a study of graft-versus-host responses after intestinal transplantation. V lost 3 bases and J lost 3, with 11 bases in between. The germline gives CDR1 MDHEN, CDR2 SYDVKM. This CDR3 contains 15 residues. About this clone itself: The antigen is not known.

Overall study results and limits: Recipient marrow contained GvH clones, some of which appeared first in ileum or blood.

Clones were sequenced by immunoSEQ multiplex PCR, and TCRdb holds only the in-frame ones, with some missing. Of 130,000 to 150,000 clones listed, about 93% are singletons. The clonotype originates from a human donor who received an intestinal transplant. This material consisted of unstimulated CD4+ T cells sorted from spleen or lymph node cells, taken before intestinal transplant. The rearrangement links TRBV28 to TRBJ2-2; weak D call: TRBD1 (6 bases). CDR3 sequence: CASSFRDTYTGELFF. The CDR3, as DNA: TGTGCCAGCAGTTTCCGGGACACCTACACCGGGGAGCTGTTTTTT.